Each of the 20 T cell receptor beta chains below was sequenced from the same sample in a study of response to subunit inactivated influenza vaccine. TCRdb itself ran the RT-PCR reads through MiXCR, one entry per CDR3 protein. Here the sample spans fewer than 600,000 distinct CDR3 sequences, about 7.2% being singletons. Source: PBMCs from blood, taken 23 months after vaccination. The receptors shown here come from a man aged 45 to 75 who received an inactivated influenza vaccine.

This clonotype has at least ten counts. The genes are TRBV12-3 or TRBV12-4 and TRBJ2-1, with D maybe TRBD1 (6 bases). Trimming removed 7 bases from V and 6 bases from J, with 19 bases in between. CDR3 size: 15 residues. The CDR3 sequence is CASTPAQGSFNEQFF. CDR3 bases: TGTGCCAGCACCCCGGCACAGGGTTCTTTCAATGAGCAGTTCTTC.

Written as DNA, the CDR3 is TGTGCCAGCAACACCCAGGGGCGGTGGTACTTC. As protein: CASNTQGRWYF. This chain joins TRBV28 and TRBJ2-7, with D possibly matching TRBD1 (6 bases). The ends were cut back, 7 bases at V and 12 bases at J, with 16 bases in the middle. Looked up from germline, CDR1 is MDHEN and CDR2 is SYDVKM. The CDR3 runs 11 residues.

This clonotype was observed a handful of times. The rearrangement joins TRBV24-1 to TRBJ2-6; D gene ambiguous. The CDR3 runs to 13 residues. Germline V gives CDR1 KGHDR, CDR2 SFDVKD. Trimming removed 3 bases from V and 4 bases from J, with 3 bases in between. This CDR3 is CATSDRGANVLTF. The CDR3, as DNA: TGTGCCACCAGTGATAGAGGGGCCAACGTCCTGACTTTC.

The rearrangement joins TRBV27 to TRBJ2-3; 12 positions agree with TRBD2. The CDR3 is 18 amino acids. The trim removed 1 base at V and 4 bases at J, leaving 9 bases unmatched. Germline CDR1 reads MNHEY; CDR2 reads SMNVEV (reference sequence). The CDR3 here is CASSLLPVTSGSADTQYF. DNA for the CDR3: TGTGCCAGCAGTTTATTACCAGTGACTAGCGGGAGTGCAGATACGCAGTATTTT.

The chain links TRBV6-5 to TRBJ2-1; no reliable D call. The V and J ends lost 5 bases and 0 bases respectively, with 11 bases between them. The CDR3 is made up of 15 amino acids. Germline V gives CDR1 MNHEY, CDR2 SVGAGI. The CDR3 spells CASSLTLDSYNEQFF. CDR3 nucleotides: TGTGCCAGCAGTCTAACTCTCGACTCCTACAATGAGCAGTTCTTC.

This clonotype was recorded at least ten times. The chain has TRBV4-1 and TRBJ2-7, with 13 bases that match TRBD2. This CDR3 contains 17 residues. The V segment lost 2 bases and the J segment 2 bases; nucleotides outside the gene matches: 6. Looked up from germline, CDR1 is MGHRA and CDR2 is YSYEKL. The CDR3 nucleotides are TGCGCCAGCAGCCAATCCGGGACTAGCGGGGTTCCCTACGAGCAGTACTTC. It codes for CASSQSGTSGVPYEQYF.

About this clonotype itself: This may be a read error, as it is one base from a much larger clone. The V and J genes are TRBV10-3 and TRBJ2-3; 9 nucleotides match TRBD2. This CDR3 contains 14 residues. Losses at the gene ends were 7 bases for V and 4 bases for J; bases not matched to a gene: 6. Germline V gene data show CDR1 as ENHRY and CDR2 as SYGVKD. The CDR3 region has the DNA TGTGCCATCAATGCGGGGGGGAGCTCAGATACGCAGTATTTT. Amino acid sequence: CAINAGGSSDTQYF.

Ten or more counts support this clonotype. The chain combines TRBV12-3 or TRBV12-4 with TRBJ2-4; 11 bases line up with TRBD1. Trimming at V came to 4 bases and at J to 3 bases, leaving 5 bases not matched to a gene. The CDR3 consists of 16 residues. The CDR3 nucleotides are TGTGCCAGCAGTTCCGGGACAGGGGGGATCAAAAACATTCAGTACTTC. Its protein product is CASSSGTGGIKNIQYF.

Notes on this clonotype: Germline and junction disagree at one end, which may indicate a read error. This chain uses TRBV12-3 or TRBV12-4 with TRBJ2-6; TRBD1 matches at 7 bases. The CDR3 loop spans 18 amino acids. The CDR3 DNA reads as TGTGCCCGCAGTCCTATGACAGGGCGTAGCTCTGGGGCCAACGTCCTGACTTTC. This encodes CARSPMTGRSSGANVLTF.

This clonotype has at least ten counts. This sequence joins TRBV11-2 and TRBJ2-1; TRBD2 agrees at 12 bases. Germline V CDR1 and CDR2: SGHAT, FQNNGV. J gave up 6 bases and V 2 bases, and 5 bases lay outside the gene matches. The CDR3 consists of 16 residues. The DNA for the CDR3 is TGTGCCAGCAGCTTAACGACTAGCGGGAGTAGCAATGAGCAGTTCTTC. Translation gives CASSLTTSGSSNEQFF.

As concerns this clonotype: A read error is possible here, since a much larger clone lies one base away. The chain employs TRBV3-1 and TRBJ2-2; 12 nucleotides align to TRBD1. The CDR3 is 17 residues long. CDR1 is LGHDT, CDR2 YNNKEL, per germline (reference sequence). CDR3 sequence: CACSHPPGTGGFGELFF. Here the CDR3 DNA reads TGTGCCTGCAGCCACCCGCCCGGGACAGGGGGCTTCGGGGAGCTGTTTTTT.

This clonotype was observed many times. This chain uses TRBV4-3 with TRBJ2-7; perhaps TRBD2 as D (5 bases). V lost 0 bases to trimming and J lost 7 bases, with 16 bases between them. The CDR3 extends over 15 amino acids. The V gene's germline CDR1 is LGHNA and CDR2 YSLEER. The CDR3 is CASSQEMGGFSEQYF. The CDR3 DNA sequence: TGCGCCAGCAGCCAAGAAATGGGCGGGTTTAGTGAGCAGTACTTC.

This clonotype was detected a few times. The chain recombines TRBV19 with TRBJ1-5; D is uncertain. CDR1 and CDR2 (germline): LNHDA, SQIVND (reference sequence). CDR3 size: 14 residues. V lost 4 bases, J lost 7 bases, and 14 bases lay in between. The CDR3 DNA sequence: TGTGCCAGTAGTACCGACACCCGCCTCCAGCCCCAGCATTTT. It encodes CASSTDTRLQPQHF.

The V gene is TRBV12-2, the J gene TRBJ1-4; the table's D call TRBD1 went unverified against the DNA. TRBV12-2 is termed a pseudogene. The CDR3 runs to 17 residues. DNA for the CDR3: TGTGCAAGTCGCTCCAGGACAGGGGGCTGCACTAATGAAAAACTGTTTTTT. It is translated as CASRSRTGGCTNEKLFF.

This clonotype showed up many times. The rearrangement joins TRBV20-1 to TRBJ2-5; 9 positions match TRBD2. CDR3 length: 15 residues. Germline V CDR1 and CDR2: DFQATT, SNEGSKA (reference sequence). Trimming at V came to 5 bases and at J to 1 base, leaving 8 bases not matched to a gene. The CDR3 protein is CSARLAEAFQETQYF. As DNA, the CDR3 is TGCAGTGCTCGACTAGCGGAGGCTTTCCAAGAGACCCAGTACTTC.

The chain links TRBV29-1 to TRBJ1-4; tentative D call: TRBD1 (5 bases). V dropped 6 bases and J dropped 3 bases, with 14 bases sitting between them. Germline V gene sequence: CDR1 SQVTM, CDR2 ANQGSEA. CDR3 length: 14 amino acids. CDR3 protein: CSVGSGTANEKLFF. CDR3 DNA: TGCAGCGTAGGAAGCGGGACGGCTAATGAAAAACTGTTTTTT.

This clonotype was seen only a few times. The chain recombines TRBV4-1 with TRBJ2-5; possibly TRBD2 for D (5 bases). CDR1 and CDR2 (germline): MGHRA, YSYEKL. The CDR3 contains 16 residues. V lost 2 bases to trimming and J lost 4 bases, with 17 bases between them. The CDR3 spells CASSQSGLRGGETQYF. The CDR3 DNA reads as TGCGCCAGCAGCCAAAGCGGCCTAAGAGGAGGAGAGACCCAGTACTTC.

This clonotype showed up many times. The rearrangement joins TRBV20-1 to TRBJ2-7; either TRBD1 or TRBD2 may fit D (5 bases each). The CDR3 contains 20 residues. Germline V gene lookup returns CDR1 DFQATT and CDR2 SNEGSKA (reference sequence). V was cut by 3 bases and J by 2 bases, with 32 bases left in between. CDR3 nucleotides: TGCAGTGCTAGCGGCAAGGCCGGGACCCACATCCCCGGATTAACCTACGAGCAGTACTTC. Translated: CSASGKAGTHIPGLTYEQYF.

This clonotype was seen many times. The chain is built from TRBV5-1 and TRBJ2-7, with 9 bases matching TRBD2. Trimming removed 4 bases from V and 6 bases from J; junction bases left unmatched: 5. This CDR3 is 13 amino acids long. Germline assignment: CDR1 SGHRS and CDR2 YFSETQ. The CDR3 DNA is TGCGCCAGCAGCGCGGGACTAGCAGGCGAGCAGTACTTC. Amino acid sequence: CASSAGLAGEQYF.

V and J are TRBV4-1 and TRBJ2-1; TRBD2 agrees at 8 bases. This CDR3 contains 19 residues. The trim removed 5 bases at V and 6 bases at J, leaving 21 bases unmatched. Germline loops: CDR1 MGHRA, CDR2 YSYEKL. CDR3 loop: CASSAEGLERGRPGNEQFF. CDR3 nucleotides: TGCGCCAGCAGCGCTGAGGGTCTCGAGCGGGGGAGACCTGGCAATGAGCAGTTCTTC.